This T cell receptor (beta chain) derives from a study of blood T cells in healthy people across ages. Study-wide findings and caveats: One million T cells yielded diversity estimates that were considered underestimates.

With regard to this clonotype: What it binds is not known.

V gave up 3 bases and J gave up 18 bases, with 15 bases separating them. CDR3 length: 12 amino acids. Per the germline V gene, CDR1 is SGHAT and CDR2 is FQNNGV. A second PCR, run for roughly 6 to 11 cycles, used a sample-barcoded 5' primer plus a J-beta primer mix. From the 5' RACE reads, TCRdb called clonotypes with MiXCR, one entry per CDR3 protein. The sample carries about 670,000 distinct CDR3 sequences, 45% to 60% recorded once. The sequence was collected from a woman at least 80 years old in good health. The chain recombines TRBV11-2 with TRBJ1-6; no clear D gene. Source material: blood. The CDR3 loop is CASSFVATKPHF. The DNA of the CDR3 is TGTGCCAGCAGCTTCGTGGCCACCAAGCCCCACTTT.